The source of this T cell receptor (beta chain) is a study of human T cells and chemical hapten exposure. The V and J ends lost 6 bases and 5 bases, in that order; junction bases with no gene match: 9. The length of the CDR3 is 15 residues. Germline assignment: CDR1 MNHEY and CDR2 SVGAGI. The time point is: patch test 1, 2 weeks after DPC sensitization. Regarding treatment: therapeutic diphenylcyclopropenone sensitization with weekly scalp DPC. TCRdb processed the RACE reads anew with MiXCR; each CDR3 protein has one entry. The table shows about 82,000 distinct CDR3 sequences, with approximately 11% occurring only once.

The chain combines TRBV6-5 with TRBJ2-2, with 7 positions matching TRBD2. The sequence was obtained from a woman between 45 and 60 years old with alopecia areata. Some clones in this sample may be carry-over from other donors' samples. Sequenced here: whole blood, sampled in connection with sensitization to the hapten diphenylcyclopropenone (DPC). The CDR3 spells CASRLSSGGTGELFF. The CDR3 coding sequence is TGTGCCAGCAGGTTGTCGTCCGGGGGGACCGGGGAGCTGTTTTTT.